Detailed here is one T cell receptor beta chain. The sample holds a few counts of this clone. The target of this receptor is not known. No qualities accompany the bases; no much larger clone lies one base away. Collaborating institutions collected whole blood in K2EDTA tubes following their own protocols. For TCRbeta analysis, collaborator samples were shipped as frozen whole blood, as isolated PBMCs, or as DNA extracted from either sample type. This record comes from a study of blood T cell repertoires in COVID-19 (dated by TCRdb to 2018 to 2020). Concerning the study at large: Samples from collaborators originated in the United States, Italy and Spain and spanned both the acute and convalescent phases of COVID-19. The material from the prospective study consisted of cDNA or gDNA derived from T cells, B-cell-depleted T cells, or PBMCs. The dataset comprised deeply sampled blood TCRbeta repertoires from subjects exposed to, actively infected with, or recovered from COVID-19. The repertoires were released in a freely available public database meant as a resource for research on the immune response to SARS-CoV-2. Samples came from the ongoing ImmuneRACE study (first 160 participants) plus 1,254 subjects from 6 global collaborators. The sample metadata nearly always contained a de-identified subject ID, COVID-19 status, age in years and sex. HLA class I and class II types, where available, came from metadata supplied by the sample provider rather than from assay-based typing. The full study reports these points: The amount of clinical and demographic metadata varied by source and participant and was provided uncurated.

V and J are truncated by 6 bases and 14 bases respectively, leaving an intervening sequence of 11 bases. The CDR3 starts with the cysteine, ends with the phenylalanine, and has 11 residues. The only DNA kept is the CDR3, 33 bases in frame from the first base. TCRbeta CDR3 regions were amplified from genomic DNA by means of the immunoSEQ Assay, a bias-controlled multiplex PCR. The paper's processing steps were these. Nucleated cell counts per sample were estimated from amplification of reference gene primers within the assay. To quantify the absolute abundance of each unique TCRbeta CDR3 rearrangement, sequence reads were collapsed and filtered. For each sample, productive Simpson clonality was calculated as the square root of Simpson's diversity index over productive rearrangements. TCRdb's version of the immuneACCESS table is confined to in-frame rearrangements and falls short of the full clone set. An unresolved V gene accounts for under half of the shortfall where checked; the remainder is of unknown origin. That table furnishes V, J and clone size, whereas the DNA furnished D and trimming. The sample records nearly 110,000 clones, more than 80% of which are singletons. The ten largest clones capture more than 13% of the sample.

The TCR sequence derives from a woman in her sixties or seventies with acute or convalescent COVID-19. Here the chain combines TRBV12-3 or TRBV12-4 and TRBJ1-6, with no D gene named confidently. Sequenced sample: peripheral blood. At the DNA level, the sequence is TGTGCCAGCAGCAATACTCAGGCCCTCCACTTT. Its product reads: CASSNTQALHF.